This TCR beta chain came from a study of blood T cells in healthy people across ages. Study-wide findings and caveats: Naive and antigen-experienced cells could not be conclusively compared, given unsorted PBMCs. Age showed a roughly linear inverse relationship with TCR beta diversity per million T cells.

This clonotype was counted once. Its antigen is currently unknown. Germline is not matched at one junction end, which may reflect a read error. Germline V CDR1 and CDR2: LGHNA, YSLEER. The CDR3 consists of 15 residues. PCR was performed a second time for roughly 7 to 12 cycles using a sample-barcoded 5' primer and a J-beta primer mix. TCRdb reprocessed the 5' RACE reads via MiXCR and lists one record per CDR3 protein. Of about 670,000 distinct CDR3 sequences in the sample, around 38% were seen once. Specimen: blood. This sequence was found in a man aged 80 or over in good health. The chain joins TRBV4-3 to TRBJ2-7, with a weak D call TRBD2 (6 bases). The CDR3 nucleotides are TGCGCCAACAGCCTCTCCGGAACTAGCCTAAACAAGCAGTACTTC. Translating gives CANSLSGTSLNKQYF.